This TCR beta chain derives from a study of blood T cells in healthy people across ages. Study findings and constraints: The lack of PBMC sorting stopped any conclusive naive versus antigen-experienced comparison. The study regarded diversity estimates from one million T cells as underestimates. The recorded TCR beta diversity per million T cells decreased in a roughly linear manner with age.

V dropped 0 bases and J dropped 4 bases, with 13 bases sitting between them. Germline values: CDR1 MGHRA, CDR2 YSYEKL. This CDR3 comprises 16 residues. Note on this clonotype: Its specificity is unknown.

Primed by a sample-barcoded 5' primer and a J-beta primer mix, a second PCR proceeded for about 7 to 12 cycles. TCRdb itself ran the 5' RACE reads through MiXCR, one entry per CDR3 protein. The sample lists 650,000 to 800,000 distinct CDR3 sequences, 40% to 50% seen once, with approximately 20% in the top ten. The sample taken for sequencing was blood. The chain carries TRBV4-1 and TRBJ2-1; D uncertain. The clonotype originates from a man aged 55 to 70 in good health. The CDR3 loop is CASSQDLRAMYNEQFF. The CDR3 nucleotides are TGCGCCAGCAGCCAAGATTTAAGGGCTATGTACAATGAGCAGTTCTTC.